Listed here are 6 T cell receptor beta chains from one sample, sequenced in a study of identical twins. TCRdb recomputed calls from the 5' RACE reads with MiXCR, one row per CDR3 protein. The sample shows 300,000 to 350,000 distinct CDR3 sequences, around an eighth of them seen only once. The same data also contributed to another study, on yellow fever vaccine responses in identical twins.

Sequencing was carried out using CD8+ T cells sorted from blood. The receptors originated from a woman in her late teens or twenties in good health.

This clonotype was recorded at least ten times. CDR3 region: CASIPGTSGSYNEQFF. Here the CDR3 DNA reads TGTGCCAGCATTCCGGGGACTTCAGGCTCCTACAATGAGCAGTTCTTC. This chain uses TRBV12-3 or TRBV12-4 with TRBJ2-1, with D possibly matching TRBD2 (6 bases). This CDR3 is 16 amino acids long. V lost 7 bases and J lost 0, with 16 bases in between.

The rearrangement links TRBV12-3 or TRBV12-4 to TRBJ2-7; D not resolved. The V gene lost 3 bases and the J gene lost 2 bases, with 17 bases spanning the gap. The CDR3 runs to 16 residues. Here the CDR3 reads CASSFFTPDSTYEQYF. CDR3 in DNA: TGTGCCAGCAGTTTCTTCACCCCTGACTCAACCTACGAGCAGTACTTC.

The table lists this clonotype with a few counts. The chain joins TRBV7-6 to TRBJ2-7, with TRBD2 matching 7 bases. The CDR3 consists of 14 residues. V trimming: 1 base; J trimming: 7 bases; junction bases outside the gene matches: 7. Germline V lookup: CDR1 SGHVS, CDR2 FNYEAQ. CDR3 sequence (DNA): TGTGCCAGCAGCTTAGGGGAGGGGATGGGGGAGCAGTACTTC. Its translation: CASSLGEGMGEQYF. The variable domain in full, with the rest retrieved from reference TRBV7-6 and TRBJ2-7, is GAGVSQSPRYKVTKRGQDVALRCDPISGHVSLYWYRQALGQGPEFLTYFNYEAQQDKSGLPNDRFSAERPEGSISTLTIQRTEQRDSAMYRCASSLGEGMGEQYFGPGTRLTVT.

This clonotype showed up many times. The genes are TRBV27 and TRBJ2-7, with 9 bases identical to TRBD1. Germline loops: CDR1 MNHEY, CDR2 SMNVEV (reference sequence). The CDR3 runs 13 residues. V lost 3 bases to trimming and J lost 6 bases; unmatched junction nucleotides: 3. The CDR3 bases are TGTGCCAGCAGTTTGGGACAGGGACTCGAGCAGTACTTC. This sequence encodes CASSLGQGLEQYF.

The rearrangement links TRBV4-1 to TRBJ2-1, with 12 bases fitting TRBD2. From germline, CDR1 is MGHRA and CDR2 YSYEKL. Trimming took 0 bases from V and 2 from J; bases not matched to a gene: 8. The CDR3 sequence is 19 residues long. The DNA of the CDR3 is TGCGCCAGCAGCCAAGATTACCTAGCGGGAGGGCCGACCTACAATGAGCAGTTCTTC. Its translation is CASSQDYLAGGPTYNEQFF.

The chain is built from TRBV28 and TRBJ1-4; tentatively, D is TRBD1 (5 bases). V lost 6 bases, J lost 8 bases, and 16 bases lay in between. The CDR3 has 14 amino acids. CDR1 MDHEN and CDR2 SYDVKM come from the germline V gene. This chain's CDR3 is CASRQLGVGEKLFF. CDR3 in DNA: TGTGCCAGCAGACAACTAGGGGTTGGGGAAAAACTGTTTTTT. Combining the CDR3 with reference TRBV28 and TRBJ1-4 gives the whole variable domain DVKVTQSSRYLVKRTGEKVFLECVQDMDHENMFWYRQDPGLGLRLIYFSYDVKMKEKGDIPEGYSVSREKKERFSLILESASTNQTSMYLCASRQLGVGEKLFFGSGTQLSVL.